One and the same sample provided the 18 T cell receptor beta chains below, sequenced in a study of blood T cell repertoires in COVID-19. Data came from immunoSEQ multiplex PCR; TCRdb stores just in-frame clones and leaves some out. This table has a few hundred thousand clones, more than 80% appearing once. Sample: peripheral blood. The receptors originated from a woman under 40 with COVID-19, enrolled during active disease.

This rearrangement joins TRBV29-1 to TRBJ1-1, with D unresolved. CDR1 and CDR2 (germline): SQVTM, ANQGSEA. The CDR3 consists of 13 residues. The V end was cut by 4 bases, the J end by 1 base, with 10 bases between. The CDR3 region is CSVGGPGNTEAFF. The CDR3 nucleotides are TGCAGCGTTGGAGGTCCGGGGAACACTGAAGCTTTCTTT.

V usage is TRBV19 and J usage is TRBJ2-6; D call uncertain. Trimming pared 6 bases from V and 0 bases from J, leaving 18 bases between. The CDR3 totals 18 residues. Per the germline V gene, CDR1 is LNHDA and CDR2 is SQIVND (reference sequence). CDR3 nucleotide sequence: TGTGCCAGTAGGTACAGTACCCGTTATAACTCTGGGGCCAACGTCCTGACTTTC. Translated: CASRYSTRYNSGANVLTF.

J is TRBJ1-5 and V is TRBV7-9; a possible D gene is TRBD1 (6 bases). Trimming shortened V by 4 bases and J by 7 bases, and 26 bases separated the two germline ends. From germline, CDR1 is SEHNR and CDR2 FQNEAQ (reference sequence). The CDR3 contains 18 residues. As DNA, the CDR3 is TGTGCCAGCAGCTCCGGTGGGTACAGGGAGAGTCGGGGACAGCCCCAGCATTTT. This codes for CASSSGGYRESRGQPQHF.

The CDR3 nucleotides read TGTGCCAGCAGTTCACGGACAGGGGGTGGCGAGCAGTACGTC. Protein: CASSSRTGGGEQYV. This chain links TRBV28 with TRBJ2-7; 10 bases map to TRBD1. Germline-derived CDR1 and CDR2 are MDHEN and SYDVKM. V shed 4 bases, J shed 6 bases, and the junction held 6 bases outside the gene matches. The CDR3 has 14 amino acids.

The chain uses TRBV2 and TRBJ2-6; D remains unclear. The CDR3 loop spans 15 amino acids. The V and J ends lost 3 bases and 4 bases respectively, with 10 bases between them. Per the germline V gene, CDR1 is SNHLY and CDR2 is FYNNEI. CDR3 nucleotides: TGTGCCAGCAGTGATGGAGCGTACGGGGCCAACGTCCTGACTTTC. This sequence encodes CASSDGAYGANVLTF.

The J gene is TRBJ2-7, the V gene TRBV19; 8 bases fit TRBD2. This CDR3 is 16 amino acids long. Germline CDR1 is LNHDA and CDR2 is SQIVND (reference sequence). Germline trimming cut 5 bases from V and 0 bases from J; bases unmatched to any gene: 9. DNA of the CDR3: TGTGCCAGTAGTGTCCTGCGGGGGGCAGCCTCCTACGAGCAGTACTTC. It specifies CASSVLRGAASYEQYF.

The chain couples TRBV18 to TRBJ2-7; 10 bases agree with TRBD1. Germline trimming cut 3 bases from V and 1 base from J; bases unmatched to any gene: 3. The CDR3 extends over 15 amino acids. Germline V gene sequence: CDR1 KGHSH, CDR2 LQKENI. CDR3 region: CASSPRTGGSYEQYV. The CDR3 coding sequence is TGTGCCAGCTCACCGCGGACAGGGGGGTCCTACGAGCAGTACGTC.

This chain connects TRBV27 to TRBJ1-2; 7 bases are a match to TRBD1. The CDR3 runs 14 residues. Per germline, CDR1 MNHEY and CDR2 SMNVEV (reference sequence). V shed 5 bases, J shed 8 bases, and the junction held 11 bases outside the gene matches. The CDR3 spells CASSLRPRGGGYTF. Written as DNA, the CDR3 is TGTGCCAGCAGTCTCCGCCCCCGAGGGGGCGGCTACACCTTC.

The chain is built from TRBV2 and TRBJ2-6, with TRBD1 identical over 7 bases. This CDR3 comprises 20 residues. Germline loops: CDR1 SNHLY, CDR2 FYNNEI. Unmatched junction bases numbered 18, after V lost 7 bases and J lost 0 bases. This CDR3 reads CASNLRPPGTVHSGANVLTF. The CDR3 DNA sequence: TGTGCCAGCAATCTCCGCCCTCCGGGGACAGTACACTCTGGGGCCAACGTCCTGACTTTC.

This chain uses TRBV3-1 (or the pseudogene TRBV3-2) with TRBJ1-2, with 8 bases that match TRBD1. Germline-derived CDR1 and CDR2 are LGHDT and YNNKEL (reference sequence). The CDR3 is 13 amino acids. Trimming at V came to 8 bases and at J to 3 bases, leaving 5 bases not matched to a gene. CDR3 DNA: TGTGCCAGCTCCACAGGGGGAGACTATGGCTACACCTTC. Translated, it gives CASSTGGDYGYTF.

The chain uses TRBV18 and TRBJ2-3; 9 bases match TRBD1. Trimming at V came to 2 bases and at J to 1 base, leaving 4 bases not matched to a gene. Germline V gene lookup returns CDR1 KGHSH and CDR2 LQKENI. This CDR3 is 16 amino acids long. The CDR3 DNA follows: TGTGCCAGCTCACCATCGGGACAGGGAGGCACAGATACGCAGTATTTT. Protein sequence: CASSPSGQGGTDTQYF.

J is TRBJ2-3 and V is TRBV4-1; 10 bases agree with TRBD2. This CDR3 is built from 17 residues. The V gene's germline CDR1 is MGHRA and CDR2 YSYEKL. V was pared by 3 bases and J by 2 bases, with 8 bases of the junction left unmatched. The CDR3 DNA is TGCGCCAGCAGCCAGCCAGCGGGGGGGCGTCCCACAGATACGCAGTATTTT. Its translation is CASSQPAGGRPTDTQYF.

The V and J genes are TRBV7-9 and TRBJ2-3; 14 bases are a match to TRBD2. Germline CDR1 is SEHNR and CDR2 is FQNEAQ (reference sequence). The CDR3 runs 15 residues. V was clipped by 5 bases and J by 10 bases; unmatched bases: 8. The CDR3 DNA follows: TGTGCCAGCAGCCCCCACGGGACTAGCGGGGGACCGCAGTATTTT. Its translation: CASSPHGTSGGPQYF. The entire variable domain, with the rest obtained from reference TRBV7-9 and TRBJ2-3, is as follows: DTGVSQNPRHKITKRGQNVTFRCDPISEHNRLYWYRQTLGQGPEFLTYFQNEAQLEKSRLLSDRFSAERPKGSFSTLEIQRTEQGDSAMYLCASSPHGTSGGPQYFGPGTRLTVL.

This clone has only one observation. This sequence joins TRBV10-3 and TRBJ1-2; TRBD1 matches 7 bases. The CDR3 is 11 amino acids. The germline gives CDR1 ENHRY, CDR2 SYGVKD. With V trimmed by 4 bases and J by 8 bases, 1 base remained unmatched. The chain's CDR3 is CAISATGGYTF. In DNA form, the CDR3 reads TGTGCCATCAGTGCGACAGGGGGCTACACCTTC.

The chain employs TRBV7-9 and TRBJ1-1, with D perhaps matching TRBD1 (5 bases). The CDR3 is 13 amino acids. Germline loops: CDR1 SEHNR, CDR2 FQNEAQ (reference sequence). Trimming stripped 3 bases from V and 5 bases from J, with 10 bases between. As DNA, the CDR3 is TGTGCCAGCAGCTTCGGGGGGAAGACTGAAGCTTTCTTT. Encoded protein: CASSFGGKTEAFF.

V is TRBV19 and J is TRBJ1-2, with 9 bases lining up with TRBD1. Trimming cost V 7 bases and J 10 bases; bases outside gene matches: 10. In germline, CDR1 is LNHDA, CDR2 SQIVND (reference sequence). This CDR3 comprises 13 residues. The CDR3 DNA reads as TGTGCCAGTACCTCGGGACAGGGAAACCCCTACACCTTC. Protein sequence: CASTSGQGNPYTF.

CDR3 protein: CASSLGRRGEQYF. CDR3 nucleotide sequence: TGTGCCAGCAGTTTGGGTCGACGAGGTGAGCAGTACTTC. V gene TRBV27 combines with J gene TRBJ2-7; D gene ambiguous. CDR3 length equals 13 residues. The V and J ends lost 3 bases and 7 bases respectively, with 13 bases between them. Germline values: CDR1 MNHEY, CDR2 SMNVEV (reference sequence).

This rearrangement joins TRBV10-3 to TRBJ2-3; the D is unclear. CDR3 size: 18 residues. Germline V gene lookup returns CDR1 ENHRY and CDR2 SYGVKD. Trimming stripped 0 bases from V and 0 bases from J, with 16 bases between. The CDR3 loop is CAISESPPRFTSTDTQYF. In nucleotides, the CDR3 is TGTGCCATCAGTGAGTCACCTCCCAGGTTTACTAGCACAGATACGCAGTATTTT.